One and the same sample provided the 18 T cell receptor beta chains below, sequenced in a study of blood T cells in healthy people across ages. A J-beta primer mix and a sample-barcoded 5' primer were used in a second PCR of roughly 6 to 11 cycles. TCRdb passed the 5' RACE reads through MiXCR, listing each CDR3 protein once. The table has about 670,000 distinct CDR3 sequences, around 43% seen once. The material sequenced was blood. Receptor source: a man older than 75 in good health.

This clonotype was counted once. The rearrangement joins TRBV3-1 to TRBJ2-3; 13 bases align to TRBD2. This CDR3 region has 18 residues. V gave up 4 bases and J gave up 0 bases; unmatched junction bases: 7. The V gene's germline CDR1 is LGHDT and CDR2 YNNKEL (reference sequence). The CDR3 nucleotides are TGTGCCAGCAGCCCCTCTCGGACTAGCGGGGGTAGCACAGATACGCAGTATTTT. It translates to CASSPSRTSGGSTDTQYF.

The chain is built from TRBV10-3 and TRBJ2-7; D is possibly TRBD1 (6 bases). V was clipped by 6 bases and J by 6 bases, with 15 bases between them. CDR1 ENHRY and CDR2 SYGVKD come from the germline V gene. There are 13 residues in the CDR3. CDR3 sequence: CAIRPGQGSEQYF. The DNA for the CDR3 is TGTGCCATCAGACCGGGACAAGGGTCCGAGCAGTACTTC.

The V and J genes are TRBV12-3 or TRBV12-4 and TRBJ2-6; D is possibly TRBD2 (5 bases). Trimming took off 7 bases at V and 0 bases at J, with 13 bases between the two ends. The CDR3 runs 16 residues. This CDR3 is CASTLTGVSGANVLTF. The DNA of the CDR3 is TGTGCCAGCACCCTGACCGGGGTCTCTGGGGCCAACGTCCTGACTTTC.

The chain recombines TRBV6-2 or TRBV6-3 with TRBJ1-5, with 10 bases matching TRBD1. Germline V gene sequence: CDR1 MNHEY, CDR2 SVGEGT. The CDR3 extends over 18 amino acids. Losses at the gene ends were 0 bases for V and 1 base for J; bases not matched to a gene: 6. The CDR3 DNA reads as TGTGCCAGCAGTTACTCTCTCGGACAGGGGGGAAGCAATCAGCCCCAGCATTTT. This gives the protein CASSYSLGQGGSNQPQHF.

There are a few counts of this clonotype. J is TRBJ2-3 and V is TRBV28; D not certain. The V gene's germline CDR1 is MDHEN and CDR2 SYDVKM. V was pared by 7 bases and J by 3 bases, with 14 bases between. The CDR3 sequence is 14 residues long. The CDR3 protein is CASTRSRSTDTQYF. DNA for the CDR3: TGTGCCAGCACGAGAAGTAGGTCGACAGATACGCAGTATTTT. The full variable domain, its missing parts supplied by reference TRBV28 and TRBJ2-3, is DVKVTQSSRYLVKRTGEKVFLECVQDMDHENMFWYRQDPGLGLRLIYFSYDVKMKEKGDIPEGYSVSREKKERFSLILESASTNQTSMYLCASTRSRSTDTQYFGPGTRLTVL.

This clonotype was detected ten times or more. The chain combines TRBV11-2 with TRBJ2-1; TRBD1 matches at 7 bases. This CDR3 is 15 amino acids long. V trimming: 1 base; J trimming: 8 bases; junction bases outside the gene matches: 8. CDR1 and CDR2 from the germline V gene are SGHAT and FQNNGV. In nucleotides, the CDR3 is TGTGCCAGCAGCTTAGTACAGGGGCCCCCCGATGAGCAGTTCTTC. Residues: CASSLVQGPPDEQFF.

The CDR3 DNA sequence: TGTGCCAGCAGCTTAGCTACAGGGACACATCAGCCCCAGCATTTT. Translation gives CASSLATGTHQPQHF. This chain uses TRBV7-2 with TRBJ1-5, with a tentative D call TRBD1 (6 bases). The CDR3 loop spans 15 amino acids. The V and J ends lost 0 bases and 5 bases respectively, with 11 bases between them. Germline-derived CDR1 and CDR2 are SGHTA and FQGNSA.

This clonotype occurred many times. The V call is TRBV6-1, the J call TRBJ1-1; D not certain. The CDR3 length is 13 residues. V dropped 4 bases and J dropped 0 bases, with 6 bases sitting between them. Per germline, CDR1 MNHNS and CDR2 SASEGT. This CDR3 reads CASSGQLNTEAFF. CDR3 nucleotide sequence: TGTGCCAGCAGTGGGCAGTTGAACACTGAAGCTTTCTTT.

J is TRBJ1-5 and V is TRBV5-6; D is perhaps TRBD1 (5 bases). With 4 bases removed from V and 3 bases from J, the gap between germline ends came to 11 bases. The germline V gene encodes CDR1 SGHDT and CDR2 YYEEEE. This CDR3 region has 14 residues. CDR3 protein: CASSVLRDNQPQHF. The CDR3 DNA sequence: TGTGCCAGCAGCGTTCTCAGGGACAATCAGCCCCAGCATTTT.

The V gene is TRBV19, the J gene TRBJ2-7; possibly TRBD2 for D (7 bases). Germline V lookup: CDR1 LNHDA, CDR2 SQIVND (reference sequence). The CDR3 runs 15 residues. V lost 7 bases, J lost 2 bases, and 18 bases lay in between. The CDR3 is CASKEEGGGTYEQYF. The CDR3 DNA follows: TGTGCCAGTAAGGAGGAGGGGGGGGGTACCTACGAGCAGTACTTC. Filled out from reference TRBV19 and TRBJ2-7, the complete variable domain reads DGGITQSPKYLFRKEGQNVTLSCEQNLNHDAMYWYRQDPGQGLRLIYYSQIVNDFQKGDIAEGYSVSREKKESFPLTVTSAQKNPTAFYLCASKEEGGGTYEQYFGPGTRLTVT.

In this sample, this clonotype turned up a few times. V and J are TRBV4-3 and TRBJ2-3; 8 bases fit TRBD2. Looked up from germline, CDR1 is LGHNA and CDR2 is YSLEER. This CDR3 contains 17 residues. V lost 0 bases, J lost 3 bases, and 8 bases stayed unmatched. This CDR3 reads CASSQDGSGGGTDTQYF. Written as DNA, the CDR3 is TGCGCCAGCAGCCAAGATGGGAGCGGGGGAGGAACAGATACGCAGTATTTT.

This clonotype occurred many times. The chain combines TRBV20-1 with TRBJ2-7; no reliable D call. Germline loops: CDR1 DFQATT, CDR2 SNEGSKA (reference sequence). V lost 5 bases, J lost 1 base, and 15 bases lay in between. The CDR3 is 14 amino acids. The CDR3, as DNA: TGCAGTGCTCCCCCCCTTTACAAGTCCTACGAGCAGTACTTC. As protein: CSAPPLYKSYEQYF.

The CDR3 DNA follows: TGTGCCAGCAGCCCCGACCCTACGGCCCTAAGCACAGATACGCAGTATTTT. It translates to CASSPDPTALSTDTQYF. The rearrangement links TRBV12-3 or TRBV12-4 to TRBJ2-3; D gene uncertain. The CDR3 consists of 17 residues. V was shortened by 6 bases and J by 0 bases, with 19 bases between the two germline ends.

Concerning this clonotype: With a much larger clone just one base away, this may be a read error. V usage is TRBV7-3 and J usage is TRBJ2-5; the match to TRBD1 covers 9 bases. Per the germline V gene, CDR1 is SGHTA and CDR2 is FQGTGA. The CDR3 contains 14 residues. DNA of the CDR3: TGTGCCAGCAGCTCAACAGGGGGCCAAGAGGCCCAGTACTTC. This gives the protein CASSSTGGQEAQYF.

About this clonotype: At one end, the junction sequence differs from germline, possibly due to a read error. The gene calls are TRBV4-1 and TRBJ2-3; the match to TRBD1 covers 9 bases. The CDR3 is made up of 17 amino acids. The germline V gene encodes CDR1 MGHRA and CDR2 YSYEKL. Written as DNA, the CDR3 is TGCGTCAGCAGCAAGCAGCTATCCGGGACAGGGATAGAGACGCAGTATTTT. Amino acid sequence: CVSSKQLSGTGIETQYF.

With respect to this clonotype: The junction departs from the called germline gene at one end, perhaps through a read error. The V call is TRBV7-8, the J call TRBJ2-7, with 10 nucleotides matching TRBD2. This CDR3 is 15 amino acids long. Germline loops: CDR1 SGHVS, CDR2 FQNEAQ. CDR3 DNA: TGTGCCGGCAGCTCCTTACTAGCGGGATACAATGAGCAGTACTTC. Its translation is CAGSSLLAGYNEQYF.

This sequence joins TRBV7-2 and TRBJ2-2; D gene unclear. Germline-derived CDR1 and CDR2 are SGHTA and FQGNSA. V was clipped by 5 bases and J by 3 bases, with 13 bases between them. The CDR3 sequence is 15 residues long. CDR3 in amino acids: CASSSSAVHTGELFF. The CDR3 DNA reads TGTGCCAGCAGCAGTAGTGCCGTCCACACCGGGGAGCTGTTTTTT.

Only a few counts were recorded for this clonotype. The V call is TRBV12-3 or TRBV12-4, the J call TRBJ2-2; TRBD1 aligns across 7 bases. V was clipped by 6 bases and J by 6 bases; unmatched bases: 4. The CDR3 sequence is 13 residues long. As DNA, the CDR3 is TGTGCCAGCAGGCAACAGGGGCCCGGGGAGCTGTTTTTT. Translating it yields CASRQQGPGELFF.